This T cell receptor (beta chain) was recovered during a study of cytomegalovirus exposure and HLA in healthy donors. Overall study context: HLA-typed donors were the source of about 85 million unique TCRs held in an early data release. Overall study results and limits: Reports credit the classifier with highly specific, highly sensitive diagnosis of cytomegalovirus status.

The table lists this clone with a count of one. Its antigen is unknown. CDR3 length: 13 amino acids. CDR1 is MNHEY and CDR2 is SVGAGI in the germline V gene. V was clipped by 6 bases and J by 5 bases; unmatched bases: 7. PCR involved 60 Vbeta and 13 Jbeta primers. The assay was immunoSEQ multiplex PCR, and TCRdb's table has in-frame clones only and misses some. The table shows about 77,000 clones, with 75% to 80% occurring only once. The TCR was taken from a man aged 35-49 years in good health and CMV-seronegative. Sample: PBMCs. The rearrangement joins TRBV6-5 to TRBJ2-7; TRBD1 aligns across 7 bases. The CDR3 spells CASRLGTANEQYF. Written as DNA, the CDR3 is TGTGCCAGCAGACTTGGGACAGCAAACGAGCAGTACTTC.